This TCR beta chain was identified in a study of T-cell memory formation after mild COVID-19. Using its own MiXCR run on the 5' RACE reads, TCRdb lists one record per CDR3 protein. The profile covers around 160,000 distinct CDR3 sequences, with around a tenth appearing a single time and roughly 3.8% taken by the ten largest. The CDR3 is made up of 19 amino acids. V trimming: 8 bases; J trimming: 2 bases; junction bases outside the gene matches: 23. Per the germline V gene, CDR1 is LNHDA and CDR2 is SQIVND (reference sequence). This TCR was recovered from a man aged 18 to 29 who had mild COVID-19 (a few samples of this study predate the infection). Cell type and time point are not known. This chain joins TRBV19 and TRBJ2-7, with 8 bases aligning to TRBD1. The sequencing sample was made of PBMCs or a T cell subset sorted from them (not recorded which). The CDR3 protein is CASLVRGRGQGVITYEQYV. For the CDR3, the DNA is TGTGCCAGTCTGGTCCGGGGTCGAGGACAGGGAGTTATTACCTACGAGCAGTACGTC.